This T cell receptor beta chain was recorded in a study of STAT3 mutations in large granular lymphocyte leukemia. In the case of this clone: The antigen is unknown.

The study's findings and limits: TCR clonotype switching after therapy occurred in about 35% of the 18 patients. Every T-cell large granular lymphocyte leukemia patient had at least one immunodominant TCR beta clonotype. Treatment regimens differed across patients between samplings.

Clones were sequenced by immunoSEQ multiplex PCR, and TCRdb holds only the in-frame ones, with some missing. The sample gives around 29,000 clones, approximately 86% of which show up once; 9.5% to 15% is in the top ten. This CDR3 has 13 amino acids. The receptor's source is a man aged 60 to 69 with T-cell large granular lymphocyte leukemia. Some clones in this sample may be carry-over from other donors' samples. The V call is TRBV21-1, the J call TRBJ2-2. TRBV21-1 is noted as a pseudogene. Source material: peripheral blood mononuclear cells. The CDR3 sequence: CASSPDGTGELFF. The CDR3 region has the DNA TGTGCCAGCAGCCCGGACGGCACCGGGGAGCTGTTTTTT.